These 22 T cell receptor beta chains originate from one sample sequenced in a study of cytotoxic CD8 clonotypes in ibrutinib-treated CLL. The data were produced by immunoSEQ multiplex PCR, yet TCRdb's version contains in-frame clones alone and is incomplete. The table shows roughly 53,000 clones, with 50% to 60% occurring only once. Specimen: PBMCs, collected at disease progression, from a patient treated with ibrutinib. Receptors originate from a human donor with chronic lymphocytic leukemia.

The CDR3 is CASDKRGRTEAFF. The CDR3 nucleotides are TGTGCTAGTGATAAAAGGGGGCGCACTGAAGCTTTCTTT. The chain has TRBV12-5 and TRBJ1-1, with 7 bases that match TRBD1. CDR1 and CDR2 (germline): LGHNT, FRNRAP. The CDR3 has 13 amino acids. V lost 7 bases to trimming and J lost 4 bases; unmatched junction nucleotides: 6.

This clone was recorded at least ten times. This chain joins TRBV9 and TRBJ1-2, with 7 bases identical to TRBD1. V lost 3 bases and J lost 7; bases outside the gene matches: 9. This CDR3 has 14 residues. Germline CDR1 reads SGDLS; CDR2 reads YYNGEE. Here the CDR3 reads CASSGGMDRFGYTF. The CDR3 DNA sequence: TGTGCCAGCAGCGGAGGGATGGACAGGTTTGGCTACACCTTC.

The gene calls are TRBV6-5 and TRBJ2-7; no clear D. The germline gives CDR1 MNHEY, CDR2 SVGAGI. The CDR3 covers 15 residues. The germline V and J ends were trimmed by 8 bases and 2 bases, with 19 bases remaining between them. In nucleotides, the CDR3 is TGTGCCAGCCAAAAGAAGGCGGAAAGAACCTACGAGCAGTACTTC. Amino acids: CASQKKAERTYEQYF.

This clone was recorded only once. The V gene is TRBV30, the J gene TRBJ2-1; TRBD2 is a possible D gene (5 bases). Trimming took 2 bases from V and 12 from J, leaving 11 bases between them. There are 11 residues in the CDR3. Germline assignment: CDR1 GTSNPN and CDR2 SVGIG (reference sequence). Here the CDR3 DNA reads TGTGCCTGGAGTCCGTATGAGGGGCAGTTCTTC. Its translation is CAWSPYEGQFF.

This clone was recorded once. CDR3 sequence: CASSQEITGLRSSGANVLTF. CDR3 DNA: TGCGCCAGCAGCCAAGAAATTACGGGACTCCGAAGCTCTGGGGCCAACGTCCTGACTTTC. The chain joins TRBV4-3 to TRBJ2-6; perhaps TRBD2 as D (6 bases). Germline V CDR1 and CDR2: LGHNA, YSLEER. V lost 0 bases to trimming and J lost 0 bases, with 18 bases between them. This CDR3 has 20 residues.

The table lists this clone with a few counts. This CDR3 reads CASSFGQGARYEQYF. For the CDR3, the DNA is TGTGCCAGCAGCTTCGGACAGGGGGCGCGTTACGAGCAGTACTTC. The chain combines TRBV5-6 with TRBJ2-7; 11 nucleotides line up with TRBD1. This CDR3 region has 15 residues. The ends lost 2 bases at V and 4 bases at J; junction bases unmatched: 5. The germline CDR1 and CDR2 sequences are SGHDT and YYEEEE.

The chain joins TRBV6-6 to TRBJ2-7; a possible D gene is TRBD2 (5 bases). Trimming stripped 2 bases from V and 0 bases from J, with 11 bases between. Germline-derived CDR1 and CDR2 are MNHNY and SVGAGI (reference sequence). The CDR3 runs 15 residues. Written as DNA, the CDR3 is TGTGCCAGCAGTTACGCGGGCCTTAGCTCCTACGAGCAGTACTTC. Protein product: CASSYAGLSSYEQYF.

J is TRBJ2-5 and V is TRBV4-3; unclear D gene. Germline CDR1 reads LGHNA; CDR2 reads YSLEER. The CDR3 runs to 14 residues. The V and J ends lost 0 bases and 4 bases respectively, with 9 bases between them. The CDR3 DNA reads TGCGCCAGCAGCCAAGATCTCGGAGTAGAGACCCAGTACTTC. This translates into CASSQDLGVETQYF.

The CDR3 region has the DNA TGTGCCAGCAGCCGCGAAAGAGATACGCAGTATTTT. Translated, it gives CASSRERDTQYF. The J gene is TRBJ2-3, the V gene TRBV7-2; D unclear. Trimming pared 5 bases from V and 5 bases from J, leaving 8 bases between. The CDR3 loop spans 12 amino acids. Per germline, CDR1 SGHTA and CDR2 FQGNSA.

This clone was counted a few times. V and J are TRBV28 and TRBJ1-2, with D possibly being TRBD1 (6 bases). The length of the CDR3 is 13 residues. Germline V lookup: CDR1 MDHEN, CDR2 SYDVKM. The V end was cut by 10 bases, the J end by 4 bases, with 16 bases between. The CDR3 sequence: CANSAGTLYGYTF. The CDR3 DNA is TGTGCCAACTCCGCCGGGACACTCTATGGCTACACCTTC.

Concerning this clone: A read error likely explains this, since a far larger clone differs by one base. The V call is TRBV5-4, the J call TRBJ2-1; 7 nucleotides agree with TRBD2. The germline V gene has CDR1 SGHNT and CDR2 YYREEE (reference sequence). V lost 0 bases and J lost 8; bases outside the gene matches: 14. This CDR3 contains 17 residues. The CDR3 here is CASSLATSGKHEDEQFF. The CDR3 DNA sequence: TGTGCCAGCAGCTTGGCCACCAGCGGGAAACACGAGGATGAGCAGTTCTTC.

The V call is TRBV7-2, the J call TRBJ2-7, with 10 nucleotides matching TRBD2. V was clipped by 5 bases and J by 1 base; unmatched bases: 2. Germline assignment: CDR1 SGHTA and CDR2 FQGNSA. The CDR3 is 14 residues long. In DNA, the CDR3 is TGTGCCAGCAGCGGACTAGCGGCTTCCTACGAGCAGTACTTC. It translates to CASSGLAASYEQYF.

The chain links TRBV2 to TRBJ1-5; TRBD1 matches 7 bases. This CDR3 has 15 amino acids. J was trimmed by 3 bases and V by 5 bases; bases with no gene match: 7. Germline V CDR1 and CDR2: SNHLY, FYNNEI. This chain's CDR3 is CASSPQGFPNQPQHF. DNA for the CDR3: TGTGCCAGCAGTCCACAGGGGTTTCCCAATCAGCCCCAGCATTTT.

The chain employs TRBV18 and TRBJ1-5, with D unclear. The V gene's germline CDR1 is KGHSH and CDR2 LQKENI. The CDR3 extends over 14 amino acids. The germline V and J ends were trimmed by 3 bases and 0 bases, with 6 bases remaining between them. The CDR3 region is CASSPGISNQPQHF. In DNA, the CDR3 is TGTGCCAGCTCACCGGGTATTAGCAATCAGCCCCAGCATTTT.

This clone was detected ten times or more. This chain connects TRBV19 to TRBJ2-7; D may be TRBD1 or TRBD2 (5 bases each). Germline CDR1 reads LNHDA; CDR2 reads SQIVND (reference sequence). The length of the CDR3 is 15 residues. Trimming removed 2 bases at V and 0 bases at J, with 11 bases between. The CDR3 spells CASSISGQFSYEQYF. CDR3 nucleotides: TGTGCCAGTAGTATATCGGGGCAGTTCTCCTACGAGCAGTACTTC.

A single count supports this clone. The V and J genes are TRBV30 and TRBJ2-7, with TRBD1 as a possible D gene (5 bases). Germline V gene lookup returns CDR1 GTSNPN and CDR2 SVGIG (reference sequence). The CDR3 runs to 13 residues. The V end lost 0 bases, the J end lost 5 bases, and 11 bases lay between the germline ends. CDR3 loop: CAWSVQGQHEQYF. Written as DNA, the CDR3 is TGTGCCTGGAGTGTCCAGGGTCAACACGAGCAGTACTTC.

This clone has just a few counts. This chain uses TRBV28 with TRBJ2-1, with D perhaps TRBD2 (6 bases). This CDR3 spans 13 amino acids. CDR1 and CDR2 from the germline V gene are MDHEN and SYDVKM. Trimming stripped 8 bases from V and 3 bases from J, with 11 bases between. As DNA, the CDR3 is TGTGCCAGCGATGCGGGGTACTACAATGAGCAGTTCTTC. Residues: CASDAGYYNEQFF.

V is TRBV4-3 and J is TRBJ2-3, with D possibly matching TRBD1 (5 bases). V was shortened by 5 bases and J by 2 bases, with 20 bases between the two germline ends. The germline V gene has CDR1 LGHNA and CDR2 YSLEER. This CDR3 contains 17 residues. CDR3 in DNA: TGCGCCAGCAGCGATCGACCGTTCAGGGAAAACACAGATACGCAGTATTTT. It codes for CASSDRPFRENTDTQYF.

This chain joins TRBV7-2 and TRBJ2-2; D ambiguous. The germline V and J ends were trimmed by 5 bases and 4 bases, with 8 bases remaining between them. Per germline, CDR1 SGHTA and CDR2 FQGNSA. This CDR3 contains 13 residues. The CDR3 sequence: CASSPGGTGELFF. The DNA for the CDR3 is TGTGCCAGCAGCCCAGGTGGCACCGGGGAGCTGTTTTTT.

J is TRBJ1-4 and V is TRBV7-9; D ambiguous. V was pared by 3 bases and J by 8 bases, with 4 bases between. The CDR3 runs 11 residues. Germline V gene sequence: CDR1 SEHNR, CDR2 FQNEAQ (reference sequence). The CDR3 here is CASSLHEKLFF. CDR3 DNA: TGTGCCAGCAGCTTGCACGAAAAACTGTTTTTT.

J is TRBJ2-3 and V is TRBV4-2; D is perhaps TRBD2 (6 bases). Germline CDR1 reads LGHNA; CDR2 reads YNFKEQ. The CDR3 is made up of 16 amino acids. V was trimmed by 0 bases and J by 0 bases, leaving 10 bases between them. The CDR3 region is CASSQDLGTSTDTQYF. CDR3 DNA sequence: TGTGCCAGCAGCCAAGATCTAGGGACTAGCACAGATACGCAGTATTTT.

The chain combines TRBV10-3 with TRBJ1-5; the match to TRBD1 covers 9 bases. The germline V gene has CDR1 ENHRY and CDR2 SYGVKD. Unmatched junction bases numbered 8, after V lost 4 bases and J lost 7 bases. The CDR3 contains 15 residues. This chain's CDR3 is CAISGGQGVGQPQHF. The DNA of the CDR3 is TGTGCCATCAGTGGGGGACAGGGAGTAGGGCAGCCCCAGCATTTT.